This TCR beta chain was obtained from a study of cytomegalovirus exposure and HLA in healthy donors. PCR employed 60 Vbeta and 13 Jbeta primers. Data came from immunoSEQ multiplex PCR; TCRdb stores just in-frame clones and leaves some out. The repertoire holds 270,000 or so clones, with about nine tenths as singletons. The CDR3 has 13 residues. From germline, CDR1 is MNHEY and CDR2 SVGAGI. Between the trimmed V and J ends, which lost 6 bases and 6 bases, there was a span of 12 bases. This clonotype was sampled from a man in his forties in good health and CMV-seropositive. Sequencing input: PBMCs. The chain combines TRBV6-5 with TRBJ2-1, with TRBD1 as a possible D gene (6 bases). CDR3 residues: CASSLTGLNEQFF. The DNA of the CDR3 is TGTGCCAGCAGCCTTACAGGGCTCAATGAGCAGTTCTTC.